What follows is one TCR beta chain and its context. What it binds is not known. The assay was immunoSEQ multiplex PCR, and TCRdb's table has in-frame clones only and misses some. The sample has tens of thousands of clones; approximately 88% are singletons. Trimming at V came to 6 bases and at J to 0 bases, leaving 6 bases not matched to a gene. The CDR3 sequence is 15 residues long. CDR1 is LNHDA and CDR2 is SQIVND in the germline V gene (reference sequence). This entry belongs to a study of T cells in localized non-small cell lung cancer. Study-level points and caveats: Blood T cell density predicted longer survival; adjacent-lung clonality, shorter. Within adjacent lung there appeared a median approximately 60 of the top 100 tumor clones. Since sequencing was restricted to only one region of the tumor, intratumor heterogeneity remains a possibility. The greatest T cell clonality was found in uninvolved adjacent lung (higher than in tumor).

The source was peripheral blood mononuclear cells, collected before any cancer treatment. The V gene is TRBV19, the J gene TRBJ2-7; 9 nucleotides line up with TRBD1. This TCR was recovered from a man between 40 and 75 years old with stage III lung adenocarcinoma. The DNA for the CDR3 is TGTGCCAGTAGCCTTGGGACAGGGAGCTCCTACGAGCAGTACTTC. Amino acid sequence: CASSLGTGSSYEQYF.